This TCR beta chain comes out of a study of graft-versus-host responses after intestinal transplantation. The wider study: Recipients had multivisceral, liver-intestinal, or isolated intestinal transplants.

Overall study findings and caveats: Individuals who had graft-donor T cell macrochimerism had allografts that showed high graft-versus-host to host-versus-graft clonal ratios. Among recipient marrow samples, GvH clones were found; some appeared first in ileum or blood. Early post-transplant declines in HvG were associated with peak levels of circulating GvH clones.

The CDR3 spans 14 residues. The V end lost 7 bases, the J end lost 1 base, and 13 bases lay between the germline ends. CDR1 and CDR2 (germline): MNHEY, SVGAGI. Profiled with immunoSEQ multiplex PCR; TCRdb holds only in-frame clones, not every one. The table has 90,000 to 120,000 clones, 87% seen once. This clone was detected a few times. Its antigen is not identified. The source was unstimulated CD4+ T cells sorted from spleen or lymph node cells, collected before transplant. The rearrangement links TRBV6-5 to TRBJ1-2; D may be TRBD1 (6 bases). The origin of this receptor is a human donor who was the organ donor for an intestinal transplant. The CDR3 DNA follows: TGTGCCAGCACCTTGACAGGACTTAACTATGGCTACACCTTC. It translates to CASTLTGLNYGYTF.